These 24 T cell receptor beta chains originate from one sample sequenced in a study of T cell responses to AZD1222 COVID-19 vaccine. The data were produced by immunoSEQ multiplex PCR, yet TCRdb's version contains in-frame clones alone and is incomplete. The table records about 150,000 clones, nearly 95% of them present only once. The sample in question was peripheral blood, obtained on day 0 of AZD1222 vaccination. The origin of the receptors is an adult in good health.

V gene TRBV27 combines with J gene TRBJ1-4; D not certain. V was shortened by 7 bases and J by 7 bases, with 13 bases between the two germline ends. The germline CDR1 and CDR2 sequences are MNHEY and SMNVEV (reference sequence). This CDR3 has 13 amino acids. The CDR3 sequence: CASTRRPGEKLFF. The CDR3 region has the DNA TGTGCCAGCACAAGGCGTCCGGGTGAAAAACTGTTTTTT. Full variable domain (outside the CDR3, taken from reference TRBV27 and TRBJ1-4): EAQVTQNPRYLITVTGKKLTVTCSQNMNHEYMSWYRQDPGLGLRQIYYSMNVEVTDKGDVPEGYKVSRKEKRNFPLILESPSPNQTSLYFCASTRRPGEKLFFGSGTQLSVL.

In this sample, this clone turned up once. The chain joins TRBV5-1 to TRBJ2-3; 10 nucleotides line up with TRBD2. The CDR3 has 17 amino acids. Germline V lookup: CDR1 SGHRS, CDR2 YFSETQ. Germline trimming cut 3 bases from V and 0 bases from J; bases unmatched to any gene: 7. The CDR3 DNA is TGCGCCAGCAGCTGGACCTTAGCGGGGGGTAGCACAGATACGCAGTATTTT. This codes for CASSWTLAGGSTDTQYF.

The chain combines TRBV11-3 with TRBJ1-1; no clear D. CDR3 size: 14 residues. V lost 1 base and J 1 base, leaving 7 bases between the germline ends. The germline gives CDR1 SGHNT, CDR2 YENEEA. In DNA form, the CDR3 reads TGTGCCAGCAGCTTAGCGGGCAGGAACACTGAAGCTTTCTTT. Translating it yields CASSLAGRNTEAFF. The full variable domain, with the rest looked up from reference TRBV11-3 and TRBJ1-1, is EAGVVQSPRYKIIEKKQPVAFWCNPISGHNTLYWYLQNLGQGPELLIRYENEEAVDDSQLPKDRFSAERLKGVDSTLKIQPAELGDSAVYLCASSLAGRNTEAFFGQGTRLTVV.

The V and J genes are TRBV5-1 and TRBJ2-5; D possibly matches TRBD1 or TRBD2 (7 bases each). The CDR3 is made up of 16 amino acids. Looked up from germline, CDR1 is SGHRS and CDR2 is YFSETQ. The ends were cut back, 0 bases at V and 5 bases at J, with 17 bases in the middle. The CDR3 loop is CASSLGPTGEGETQYF. CDR3 bases: TGCGCCAGCAGCTTGGGACCAACAGGGGAGGGGGAGACCCAGTACTTC.

This chain uses TRBV19 with TRBJ1-1, with 8 bases fitting TRBD1. Germline V CDR1 and CDR2: LNHDA, SQIVND (reference sequence). V shed 3 bases, J shed 1 base, and the junction held 7 bases outside the gene matches. The length of the CDR3 is 16 residues. The CDR3, as DNA: TGTGCCAGTAGTATGCCTTGGACAGGGACGAACACTGAAGCTTTCTTT. This translates into CASSMPWTGTNTEAFF.

This clone appeared once. V and J are TRBV18 and TRBJ1-6, with D possibly being TRBD1 (6 bases). Trimming removed 4 bases from V and 10 bases from J, with 20 bases in between. Germline V gene lookup returns CDR1 KGHSH and CDR2 LQKENI. The CDR3 runs to 16 residues. CDR3 sequence: CASSLPSSGEGSPLHF. CDR3 in DNA: TGTGCCAGCTCACTGCCGAGTTCAGGGGAGGGCTCACCCCTCCACTTT.

The rearrangement uses TRBV12-3 or TRBV12-4 and TRBJ1-2, with TRBD1 matching over 7 bases. V gave up 3 bases and J gave up 7 bases; unmatched junction bases: 5. The CDR3 is 13 amino acids. CDR3 sequence: CASSFRTGGGYTF. The CDR3 DNA sequence: TGTGCCAGCAGTTTTCGGACAGGAGGTGGCTACACCTTC.

The CDR3 DNA is TGTGCCAGAAGCCCGGATTACAACTATGGCTACACCTTC. Translation: CARSPDYNYGYTF. V usage is TRBV5-3 and J usage is TRBJ1-2; D ambiguous. TRBV5-3 is an ORF for which the function is uncertain. V gave up 4 bases and J gave up 2 bases, with 9 bases separating them. The CDR3 is 13 amino acids.

The gene calls are TRBV14 and TRBJ2-3, with D perhaps TRBD2 (7 bases). CDR3 size: 16 residues. CDR1 SGHDN and CDR2 FVKESK come from the germline V gene. The V end lost 1 base, the J end lost 2 bases, and 13 bases lay between the germline ends. For the CDR3, the DNA is TGTGCCAGCAGCCAAGCCCGCGGGGGCCTCACAGATACGCAGTATTTT. It encodes CASSQARGGLTDTQYF. Full variable domain (outside the CDR3, taken from reference TRBV14 and TRBJ2-3): EAGVTQFPSHSVIEKGQTVTLRCDPISGHDNLYWYRRVMGKEIKFLLHFVKESKQDESGMPNNRFLAERTGGTYSTLKVQPAELEDSGVYFCASSQARGGLTDTQYFGPGTRLTVL.

V usage is TRBV18 and J usage is TRBJ1-2; perhaps TRBD1 as D (5 bases). Germline loops: CDR1 KGHSH, CDR2 LQKENI. Trimming pared 2 bases from V and 4 bases from J, leaving 11 bases between. The CDR3 is 14 amino acids. The CDR3 reads CASSPGADSYGYTF. The DNA of the CDR3 is TGTGCCAGCTCACCAGGGGCTGACTCCTATGGCTACACCTTC.

J is TRBJ2-7 and V is TRBV27; TRBD1 is a possible D gene (6 bases). The V end lost 7 bases, the J end lost 3 bases, and 16 bases lay between the germline ends. The CDR3 extends over 14 amino acids. Germline-derived CDR1 and CDR2 are MNHEY and SMNVEV (reference sequence). Here the CDR3 DNA reads TGTGCCAGCAAGCAGGGGCCGTCCTTCTACGAGCAGTACTTC. Protein product: CASKQGPSFYEQYF.

This clone was picked up one time. The chain combines TRBV6-4 with TRBJ1-2; D ambiguous. This CDR3 region has 13 residues. Trimming took 4 bases from V and 2 from J, leaving 8 bases between them. Per the germline V gene, CDR1 is MRHNA and CDR2 is SNTAGT. CDR3 sequence reads: CASSANGNYGYTF. CDR3 coding DNA: TGTGCCAGCAGTGCCAACGGGAACTATGGCTACACCTTC.

This clone was counted once. The chain recombines TRBV19 with TRBJ2-2; D gene unclear. CDR1 is LNHDA, CDR2 SQIVND, per germline (reference sequence). This CDR3 has 15 amino acids. Trimming removed 5 bases from V and 0 bases from J, with 10 bases in between. Here the CDR3 DNA reads TGTGCCAGTAGTTCCCGGACCACGAACACCGGGGAGCTGTTTTTT. Protein product: CASSSRTTNTGELFF.

V usage is TRBV3-1 (or the pseudogene TRBV3-2) and J usage is TRBJ2-7, with 11 bases lining up with TRBD1. CDR1 and CDR2 (germline): LGHDT, YNNKEL (reference sequence). This CDR3 has 14 residues. Trimming at V came to 0 bases and at J to 6 bases, leaving 1 base not matched to a gene. CDR3 amino acids: CASSQEDRGPEQYF. DNA of the CDR3: TGTGCCAGCAGCCAAGAGGACAGGGGGCCCGAGCAGTACTTC.

This clone has only one observation. The chain joins TRBV12-3 or TRBV12-4 to TRBJ1-1; TRBD1 agrees at 8 bases. The CDR3 runs 13 residues. Unmatched junction bases numbered 11, after V lost 6 bases and J lost 11 bases. CDR3 DNA: TGTGCCAGCAGGGCGACAGGGGAGGACCGGGCTTTCTTT. Its protein product is CASRATGEDRAFF.

This chain connects TRBV15 to TRBJ2-7; D unclear. With 0 bases removed from V and 3 bases from J, the gap between germline ends came to 6 bases. Germline V gene sequence: CDR1 LNHNV, CDR2 YYDKDF (reference sequence). The CDR3 is 13 amino acids. In DNA form, the CDR3 reads TGTGCCACCAGCAGAGATCATAACTACGAGCAGTACTTC. Translated, it gives CATSRDHNYEQYF.

The J gene is TRBJ2-1, the V gene TRBV29-1; tentatively, D is TRBD2 (5 bases). The CDR3 covers 12 residues. Germline V lookup: CDR1 SQVTM, CDR2 ANQGSEA. Trimming took off 5 bases at V and 7 bases at J, with 12 bases between the two ends. The CDR3 DNA reads TGCAGCGTTAAGTTAGGCGGGAATGAGCAGTTCTTC. This sequence encodes CSVKLGGNEQFF.

This chain uses TRBV19 with TRBJ1-2; 8 bases match TRBD1. The V segment lost 7 bases and the J segment 2 bases; nucleotides outside the gene matches: 6. The length of the CDR3 is 14 residues. The germline V gene encodes CDR1 LNHDA and CDR2 SQIVND (reference sequence). The CDR3 DNA reads as TGTGCCAGTAAAATGGGACAGGTGAACTATGGCTACACCTTC. As protein: CASKMGQVNYGYTF. Using reference TRBV19 and TRBJ1-2 for the parts outside the CDR3, the full variable domain is DGGITQSPKYLFRKEGQNVTLSCEQNLNHDAMYWYRQDPGQGLRLIYYSQIVNDFQKGDIAEGYSVSREKKESFPLTVTSAQKNPTAFYLCASKMGQVNYGYTFGSGTRLTVV.

The CDR3 nucleotides are TGTGCCAGCTCACAAAGCCAGGGTATCGGAAACACCATATATTTT. Protein sequence: CASSQSQGIGNTIYF. This chain connects TRBV18 to TRBJ1-3; a weak D match, TRBD1 (5 bases). The CDR3 runs to 15 residues. Germline lookup yields CDR1 KGHSH and CDR2 LQKENI. V shed 4 bases and J shed 4 bases, with 14 bases lying between them.

In its sample, this clone was seen once. The gene calls are TRBV4-1 and TRBJ1-3; D is possibly TRBD1 (6 bases). CDR1 MGHRA and CDR2 YSYEKL come from the germline V gene. V shed 2 bases and J shed 0 bases, with 17 bases lying between them. The CDR3 covers 18 residues. Here the CDR3 DNA reads TGCGCCAGCAGCCAATCGACAGGTTGGTCACTCTCTGGAAACACCATATATTTT. Translated, it gives CASSQSTGWSLSGNTIYF.

The rearrangement links TRBV3-1 (or the pseudogene TRBV3-2) to TRBJ1-5, with D maybe TRBD1 (5 bases). The V end lost 0 bases, the J end lost 6 bases, and 15 bases lay between the germline ends. Germline values: CDR1 LGHDT, CDR2 YNNKEL (reference sequence). This CDR3 spans 16 amino acids. Here the CDR3 DNA reads TGTGCCAGCAGCCAAGATCGGCAGCCAGGGACTCAGCCCCAGCATTTT. This codes for CASSQDRQPGTQPQHF.

This chain links TRBV6-5 with TRBJ1-3, with D unclear. This CDR3 comprises 14 residues. Trimming removed 0 bases from V and 4 bases from J, with 7 bases in between. Germline CDR1 and CDR2: MNHEY and SVGAGI. The chain's CDR3 is CASSYSIGGNTIYF. Here the CDR3 DNA reads TGTGCCAGCAGTTACTCCATCGGAGGAAACACCATATATTTT.

V and J are TRBV6-5 and TRBJ1-4; 10 nucleotides align to TRBD1. The CDR3 is 15 residues long. The J segment lost 6 bases and the V segment lost 6 bases, leaving 7 bases of the junction unmatched. Germline V gene data show CDR1 as MNHEY and CDR2 as SVGAGI. Written as DNA, the CDR3 is TGTGCCAGCAGGGAGGACAGGGGGGCTTATGAAAAACTGTTTTTT. It is translated as CASREDRGAYEKLFF.

The CDR3 bases are TGTGCCAGCAGTCCAGGACCCTACTCGGGCAATCAGCCCCAGCATTTT. Its protein is CASSPGPYSGNQPQHF. V and J are TRBV27 and TRBJ1-5, with D hard to call. Between the trimmed V and J ends, which lost 5 bases and 2 bases, there was a span of 16 bases. CDR1 is MNHEY and CDR2 is SMNVEV in the germline V gene (reference sequence). The CDR3 totals 16 residues.